This T cell receptor beta chain was identified during a study of CD4 T cells in relation to SARS-CoV-2 and coronaviruses. In the study overall: Crossreactive spike epitopes shared across donors were mapped to their HLA restriction.

General study points: Roughly 65% of donors had memory CD4+ clonotypes crossrecognizing SARS-CoV-2 and common cold coronavirus spike. The cross-reactivity analysis covered only spike protein, not other viral proteins.

Unexposed donor CD4+ T cells date from about 2011-2018, before the COVID-19 pandemic. Some clones are missing from TCRdb's copy, which holds only in-frame ones; the method was immunoSEQ multiplex PCR. The profile shows approximately 70,000 clones, approximately 95% of them singletons. The germline V and J ends were trimmed by 5 bases and 5 bases, with 19 bases remaining between them. The CDR3 loop spans 16 amino acids. Per the germline V gene, CDR1 is SGHNT and CDR2 is YENEEA. As to this clone: Its antigen is still unknown.

The receptor comes from a human donor in good health. Material: naive CD4+ T cells from PBMCs. Noted subset: naive CD4+ T cells isolated by negative enrichment. The chain links TRBV11-3 to TRBJ2-1, with D tentatively TRBD2 (6 bases). CDR3 DNA: TGTGCCAGCAGCGTCCACCCCATGGGACTCCACAATGAGCAGTTCTTC. Residues: CASSVHPMGLHNEQFF.